This TCR beta chain is drawn from a study of CD8 T cells in Susac syndrome. Reverse transcription of roughly 0.45 to 1 ug RNA used random hexamers. TCRdb passed the immunoSEQ multiplex PCR reads through MiXCR, listing each CDR3 protein once. The sample carries roughly 200,000 distinct CDR3 sequences, 80% to 95% recorded once. Germline V CDR1 and CDR2: LNHDA, SQIVND (reference sequence). With V trimmed by 6 bases and J by 2 bases, 12 bases remained unmatched. The CDR3 contains 16 residues. The source material was CD4+ T cells from PBMCs. This chain uses TRBV19 with TRBJ2-5, with 7 bases that match TRBD1. The receptor was derived from a human donor in good health. CDR3 loop: CASSDPGTASQETQYF. CDR3 in DNA: TGTGCCAGTAGCGATCCCGGGACAGCATCACAAGAGACCCAGTACTTC.